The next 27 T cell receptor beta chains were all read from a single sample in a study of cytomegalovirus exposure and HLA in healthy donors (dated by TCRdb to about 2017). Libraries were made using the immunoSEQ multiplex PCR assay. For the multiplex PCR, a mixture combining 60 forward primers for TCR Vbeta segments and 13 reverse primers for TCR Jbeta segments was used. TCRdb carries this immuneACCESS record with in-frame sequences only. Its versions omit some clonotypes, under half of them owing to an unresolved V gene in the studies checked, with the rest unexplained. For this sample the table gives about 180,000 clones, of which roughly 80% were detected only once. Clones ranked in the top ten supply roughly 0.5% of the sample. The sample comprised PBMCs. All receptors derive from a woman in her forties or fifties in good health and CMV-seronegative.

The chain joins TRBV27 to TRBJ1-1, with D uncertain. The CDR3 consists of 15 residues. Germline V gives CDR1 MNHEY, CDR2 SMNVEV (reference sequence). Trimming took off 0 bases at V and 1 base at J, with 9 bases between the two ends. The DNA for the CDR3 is TGTGCCAGCAGTTTATCATGGGCAGGGAACACTGAAGCTTTCTTT. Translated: CASSLSWAGNTEAFF.

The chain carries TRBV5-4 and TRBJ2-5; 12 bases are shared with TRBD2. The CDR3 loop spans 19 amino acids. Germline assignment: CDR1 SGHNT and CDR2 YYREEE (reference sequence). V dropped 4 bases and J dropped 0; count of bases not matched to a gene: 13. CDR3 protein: CASSLTSGLAGGNQETQYF. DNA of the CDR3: TGTGCCAGCAGCCTTACCAGTGGGCTAGCGGGAGGGAACCAAGAGACCCAGTACTTC.

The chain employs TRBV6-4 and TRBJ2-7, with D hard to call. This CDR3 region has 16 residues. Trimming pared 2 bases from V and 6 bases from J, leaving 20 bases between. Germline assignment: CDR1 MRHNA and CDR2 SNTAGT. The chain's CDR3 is CASSDPPPGSSLEQYF. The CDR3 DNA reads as TGTGCCAGCAGTGACCCCCCCCCGGGTTCTTCGCTCGAGCAGTACTTC.

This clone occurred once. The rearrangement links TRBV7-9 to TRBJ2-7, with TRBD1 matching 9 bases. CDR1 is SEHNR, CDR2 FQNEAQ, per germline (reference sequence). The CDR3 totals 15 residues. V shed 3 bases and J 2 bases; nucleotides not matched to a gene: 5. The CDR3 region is CASSFWTGETYEQYF. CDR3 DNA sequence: TGTGCCAGCAGCTTTTGGACAGGGGAAACCTACGAGCAGTACTTC.

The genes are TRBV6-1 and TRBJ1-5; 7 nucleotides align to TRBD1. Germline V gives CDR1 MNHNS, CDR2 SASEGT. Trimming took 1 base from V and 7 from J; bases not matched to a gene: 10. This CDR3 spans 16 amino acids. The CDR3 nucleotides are TGTGCCAGCAGTGAAGGCGTCACAGGGGCGAACCAGCCCCAGCATTTT. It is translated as CASSEGVTGANQPQHF.

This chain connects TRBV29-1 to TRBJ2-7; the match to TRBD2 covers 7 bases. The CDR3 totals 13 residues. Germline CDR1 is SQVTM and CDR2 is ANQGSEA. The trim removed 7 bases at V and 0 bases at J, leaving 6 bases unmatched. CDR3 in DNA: TGCAGCGCTGTCGGGGGGAACTCCTACGAGCAGTACTTC. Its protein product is CSAVGGNSYEQYF.

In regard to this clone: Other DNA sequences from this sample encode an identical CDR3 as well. The CDR3 loop reads CASSTRTGSYNEQFF. The CDR3 DNA follows: TGTGCCAGCAGTACTAGGACAGGGTCCTACAATGAGCAGTTCTTC. The chain is built from TRBV2 and TRBJ2-1, with 8 positions matching TRBD1. This CDR3 comprises 15 residues. The germline V gene encodes CDR1 SNHLY and CDR2 FYNNEI. Trimming at V came to 5 bases and at J to 1 base, leaving 4 bases not matched to a gene.

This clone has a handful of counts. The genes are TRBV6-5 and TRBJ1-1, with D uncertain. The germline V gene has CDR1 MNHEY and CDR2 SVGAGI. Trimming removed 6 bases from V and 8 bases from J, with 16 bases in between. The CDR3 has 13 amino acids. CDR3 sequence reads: CASRRSTVEEAFF. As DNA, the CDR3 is TGTGCCAGCAGAAGATCTACCGTGGAGGAAGCTTTCTTT.

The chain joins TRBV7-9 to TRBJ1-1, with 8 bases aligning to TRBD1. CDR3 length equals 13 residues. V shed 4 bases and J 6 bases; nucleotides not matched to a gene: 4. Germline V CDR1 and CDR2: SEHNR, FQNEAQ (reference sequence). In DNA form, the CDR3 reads TGTGCCAGCAGCTGGACAGGGATTTCTGAAGCTTTCTTT. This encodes CASSWTGISEAFF.

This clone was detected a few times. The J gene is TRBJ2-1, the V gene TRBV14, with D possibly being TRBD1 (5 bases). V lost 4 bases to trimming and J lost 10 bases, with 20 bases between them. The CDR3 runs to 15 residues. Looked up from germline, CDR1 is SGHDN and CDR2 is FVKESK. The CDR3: CASSPRAREPGEQFF. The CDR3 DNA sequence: TGTGCCAGCAGCCCCAGAGCTCGAGAACCAGGGGAGCAGTTCTTC.

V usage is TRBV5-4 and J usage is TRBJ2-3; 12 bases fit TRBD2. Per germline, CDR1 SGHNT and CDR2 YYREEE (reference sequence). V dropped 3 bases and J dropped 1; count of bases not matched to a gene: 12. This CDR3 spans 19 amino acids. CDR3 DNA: TGTGCCAGCAGCTGGGGGGAGACTAGCGGGAGTATGGGCACAGATACGCAGTATTTT. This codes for CASSWGETSGSMGTDTQYF.

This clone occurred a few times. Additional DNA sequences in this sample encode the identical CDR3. CDR3 DNA sequence: TGTGCCAGCTCGAGGGGGGGCTATGGCTACACCTTC. It translates to CASSRGGYGYTF. This sequence joins TRBV28 and TRBJ1-2, with a weak D call TRBD1 (6 bases). This CDR3 is 12 amino acids long. Germline lookup yields CDR1 MDHEN and CDR2 SYDVKM. V was pared by 8 bases and J by 4 bases, with 11 bases between.

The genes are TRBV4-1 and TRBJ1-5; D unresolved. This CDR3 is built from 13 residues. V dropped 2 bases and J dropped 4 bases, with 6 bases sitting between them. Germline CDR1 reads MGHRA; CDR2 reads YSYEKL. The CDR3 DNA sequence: TGCGCCAGCAGCCAACCCCCAAATCAGCCCCAGCATTTT. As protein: CASSQPPNQPQHF.

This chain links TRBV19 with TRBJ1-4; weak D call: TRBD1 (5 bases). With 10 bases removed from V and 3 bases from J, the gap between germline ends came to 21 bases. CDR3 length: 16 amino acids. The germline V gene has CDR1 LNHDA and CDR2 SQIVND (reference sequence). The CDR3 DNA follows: TGTGCCAAAAATGGAGGGGTTCTCTTGGCTAATGAAAAACTGTTTTTT. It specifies CAKNGGVLLANEKLFF.

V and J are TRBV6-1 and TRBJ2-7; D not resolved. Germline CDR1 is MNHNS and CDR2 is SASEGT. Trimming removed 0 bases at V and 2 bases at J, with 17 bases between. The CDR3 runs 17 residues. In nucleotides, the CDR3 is TGTGCCAGCAGTGAAGCGCTCTTAGTGGCGGCCGCCTACGAGCAGTACTTC. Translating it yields CASSEALLVAAAYEQYF.

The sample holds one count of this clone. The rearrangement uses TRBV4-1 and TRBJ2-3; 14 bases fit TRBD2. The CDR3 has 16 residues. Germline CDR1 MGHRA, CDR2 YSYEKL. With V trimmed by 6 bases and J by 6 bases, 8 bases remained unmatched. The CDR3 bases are TGCGCCAGCAGGAATCCGACTAGCGGGAGGGCGGATACGCAGTATTTT. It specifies CASRNPTSGRADTQYF.

The CDR3 nucleotides read TGTGCCAGCTCACCGATTACAACCTACGAGCAGTACTTC. Translated: CASSPITTYEQYF. The chain recombines TRBV18 with TRBJ2-7; D not resolved. Trimming took 3 bases from V and 2 from J, leaving 8 bases between them. This CDR3 has 13 residues. Germline V gives CDR1 KGHSH, CDR2 LQKENI.

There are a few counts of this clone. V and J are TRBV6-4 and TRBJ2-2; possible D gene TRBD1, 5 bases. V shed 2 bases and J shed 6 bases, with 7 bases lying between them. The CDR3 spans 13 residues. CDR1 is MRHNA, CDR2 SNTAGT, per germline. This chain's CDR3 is CASSDQGAGELFF. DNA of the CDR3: TGTGCCAGCAGTGACCAGGGCGCCGGGGAGCTGTTTTTT.

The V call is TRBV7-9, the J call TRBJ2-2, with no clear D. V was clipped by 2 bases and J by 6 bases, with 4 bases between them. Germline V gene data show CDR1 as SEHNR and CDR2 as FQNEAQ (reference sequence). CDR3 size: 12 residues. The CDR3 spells CASSLYPGELFF. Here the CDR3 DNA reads TGTGCCAGCAGCTTATATCCCGGGGAGCTGTTTTTT.

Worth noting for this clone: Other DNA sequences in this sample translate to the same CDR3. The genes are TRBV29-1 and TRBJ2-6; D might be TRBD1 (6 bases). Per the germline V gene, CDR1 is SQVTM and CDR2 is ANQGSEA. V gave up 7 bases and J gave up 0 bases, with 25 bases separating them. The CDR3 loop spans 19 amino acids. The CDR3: CSADLGERTVLSGANVLTF. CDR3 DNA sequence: TGCAGCGCCGATCTAGGGGAAAGGACAGTTCTCTCTGGGGCCAACGTCCTGACTTTC. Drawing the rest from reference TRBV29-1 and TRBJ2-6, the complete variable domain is SAVISQKPSRDICQRGTSLTIQCQVDSQVTMMFWYRQQPGQSLTLIATANQGSEATYESGFVIDKFPISRPNLTFSTLTVSNMSPEDSSIYLCSADLGERTVLSGANVLTFGAGSRLTVL.

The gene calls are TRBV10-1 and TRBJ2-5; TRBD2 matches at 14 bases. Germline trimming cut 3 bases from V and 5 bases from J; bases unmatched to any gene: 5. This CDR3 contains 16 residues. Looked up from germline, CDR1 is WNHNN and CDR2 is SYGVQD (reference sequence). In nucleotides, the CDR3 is TGCGCCAGCAGTGATCCGGGACTAGCGGGGGCCGAGACCCAGTACTTC. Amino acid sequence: CASSDPGLAGAETQYF.

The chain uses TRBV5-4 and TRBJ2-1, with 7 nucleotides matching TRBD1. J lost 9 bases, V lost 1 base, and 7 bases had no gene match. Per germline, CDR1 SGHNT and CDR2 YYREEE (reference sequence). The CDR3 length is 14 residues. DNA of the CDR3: TGTGCCAGCAGCTTGAGTGGGGACAGTCTTGAGCAGTTCTTC. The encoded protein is CASSLSGDSLEQFF.

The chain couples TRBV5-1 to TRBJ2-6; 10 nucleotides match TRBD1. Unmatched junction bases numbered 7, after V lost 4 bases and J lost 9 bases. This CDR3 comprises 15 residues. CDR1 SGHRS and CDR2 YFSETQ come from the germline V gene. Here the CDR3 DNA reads TGCGCCAGCAGCACAGGGACAGGGGAGGGCAACGTCCTGACTTTC. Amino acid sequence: CASSTGTGEGNVLTF.

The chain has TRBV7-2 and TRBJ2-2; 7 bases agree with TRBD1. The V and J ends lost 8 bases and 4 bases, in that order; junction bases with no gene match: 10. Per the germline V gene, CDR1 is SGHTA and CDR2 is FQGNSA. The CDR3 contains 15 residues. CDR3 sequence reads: CASPKGAGSTGELFF. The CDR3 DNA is TGTGCCAGCCCGAAGGGGGCAGGGAGCACCGGGGAGCTGTTTTTT.

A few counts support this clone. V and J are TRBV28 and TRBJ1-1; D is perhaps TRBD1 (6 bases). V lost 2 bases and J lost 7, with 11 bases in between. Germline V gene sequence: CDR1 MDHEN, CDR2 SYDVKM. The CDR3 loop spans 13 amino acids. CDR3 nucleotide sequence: TGTGCCAGCAGTTTAGGGACACCTGGTGAAGCTTTCTTT. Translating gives CASSLGTPGEAFF. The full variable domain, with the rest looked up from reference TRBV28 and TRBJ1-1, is DVKVTQSSRYLVKRTGEKVFLECVQDMDHENMFWYRQDPGLGLRLIYFSYDVKMKEKGDIPEGYSVSREKKERFSLILESASTNQTSMYLCASSLGTPGEAFFGQGTRLTVV.

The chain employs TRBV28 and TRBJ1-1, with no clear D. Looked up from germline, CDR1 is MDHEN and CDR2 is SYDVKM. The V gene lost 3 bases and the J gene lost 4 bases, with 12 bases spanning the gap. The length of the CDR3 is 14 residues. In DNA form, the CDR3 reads TGTGCCAGCAGTTTTCTGATCTGGAGCACTGAAGCTTTCTTT. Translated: CASSFLIWSTEAFF.

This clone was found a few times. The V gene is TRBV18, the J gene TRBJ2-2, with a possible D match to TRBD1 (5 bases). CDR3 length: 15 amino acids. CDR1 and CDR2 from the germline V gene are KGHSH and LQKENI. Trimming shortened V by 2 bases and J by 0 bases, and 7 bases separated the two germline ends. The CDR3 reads CASSPAGTNTGELFF. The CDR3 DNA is TGTGCCAGCTCACCAGCAGGGACGAACACCGGGGAGCTGTTTTTT.